This T cell receptor (beta chain) was recovered during a study of shared clonotypes between healthy human individuals. Study-wide context: Donor ages ranged 18 to 49 years: two women, a few men.

Trimming took off 5 bases at V and 3 bases at J, with 14 bases between the two ends. CDR1 LNHNV and CDR2 YYDKDF come from the germline V gene (reference sequence). The CDR3 runs 14 residues. This clone appeared a few times. Different DNA sequences within this sample yield the same CDR3. The donor cohort consisted entirely of Caucasian adults residing in Nashville, Tennessee. Several immunoSEQ plates received, in even portions, the genomic DNA of each subset. The table came from immunoSEQ multiplex PCR; TCRdb's copy has only in-frame clones and leaves some out. The sample includes about half a million clones, 77% of them seen just once.

The rearrangement uses TRBV15 and TRBJ2-7; D uncertain. Sequences were obtained from PBMCs. This clonotype originated in a woman aged 40 to 50 in good health. Some clones in this sample may be carry-over from other donors' samples. CDR3 residues: CATSPEGVGYEQYF. CDR3 nucleotide sequence: TGTGCCACCAGCCCGGAAGGCGTGGGCTACGAGCAGTACTTC.